This is a list of T cell receptor beta chains from one sample in a study of cytomegalovirus exposure and HLA in healthy donors. The data were produced by immunoSEQ multiplex PCR, yet TCRdb's version contains in-frame clones alone and is incomplete. The sample records about 200,000 clones, 82% being singletons. Sequencing used PBMCs. Receptor source: a woman aged 45 to 65 in good health and CMV-seropositive. CDR3s include the opening cysteine and the closing phenylalanine or tryptophan. Each record gives: clone size, J gene, D gene, V gene, CDR3 protein, CDR3 DNA. D genes are given only for firm matches. Rows may omit the clone size; those that give it use once, few, many or a size class.

clone_size: .
j_call: TRBJ1-2
d_call: .
v_call: TRBV6-5
cdr3_aa: CASSWAGRDYTF
cdr3_nt: TGTGCCAGCAGTTGGGCAGGACGGGACTACACCTTC

clone_size: .
j_call: TRBJ1-4
d_call: .
v_call: TRBV4-2
cdr3_aa: CASSQDVINRAGNEKLFF
cdr3_nt: TGTGCCAGCAGCCAAGACGTTATAAACAGGGCCGGTAATGAAAAACTGTTTTTT

clone_size: .
j_call: TRBJ1-5
d_call: TRBD1
v_call: TRBV11-2
cdr3_aa: CASSSTGGNQPQHF
cdr3_nt: TGTGCCAGCAGCTCAACAGGGGGCAATCAGCCCCAGCATTTT

clone_size: .
j_call: TRBJ2-4
d_call: TRBD1
v_call: TRBV11-2
cdr3_aa: CASSLGGQNQYF
cdr3_nt: TGTGCCAGCAGCCTAGGGGGACAGAACCAGTACTTC

clone_size: .
j_call: TRBJ2-1
d_call: TRBD2
v_call: TRBV5-1
cdr3_aa: CASSIVPSQTSGGNEQFF
cdr3_nt: TGCGCCAGCAGCATTGTCCCTTCCCAGACTAGCGGTGGGAATGAGCAGTTCTTC

clone_size: .
j_call: TRBJ1-6
d_call: .
v_call: TRBV4-1
cdr3_aa: CASSNGQSNSPLHF
cdr3_nt: TGCGCCAGCAGCAATGGACAGAGTAATTCACCCCTCCACTTT

clone_size: .
j_call: TRBJ1-6
d_call: .
v_call: TRBV2
cdr3_aa: CASSLTVTNSPLHF
cdr3_nt: TGTGCCAGCAGTTTGACAGTTACTAATTCACCCCTCCACTTT

clone_size: .
j_call: TRBJ2-7
d_call: TRBD2
v_call: TRBV18
cdr3_aa: CASSPTGTSGKHEQYF
cdr3_nt: TGTGCCAGCTCACCGACCGGGACTAGCGGAAAGCACGAGCAGTACTTC

clone_size: .
j_call: TRBJ1-1
d_call: .
v_call: TRBV19
cdr3_aa: CASTNGLGTEAFF
cdr3_nt: TGTGCCAGTACCAACGGGTTGGGCACTGAAGCTTTCTTT

clone_size: .
j_call: TRBJ1-1
d_call: TRBD1
v_call: TRBV10-3
cdr3_aa: CAISGRGPVTNTEAFF
cdr3_nt: TGTGCCATCAGTGGGAGGGGGCCCGTGACGAACACTGAAGCTTTCTTT

clone_size: .
j_call: TRBJ1-6
d_call: TRBD1
v_call: TRBV28
cdr3_aa: CASISGTGYNSPLHF
cdr3_nt: TGTGCCAGCATCTCCGGGACAGGTTATAATTCACCCCTCCACTTT

clone_size: few
j_call: TRBJ2-7
d_call: .
v_call: TRBV5-4
cdr3_aa: CASSLGLATDEQYF
cdr3_nt: TGTGCCAGCAGCTTAGGACTCGCTACTGACGAGCAGTACTTC

clone_size: .
j_call: TRBJ2-5
d_call: TRBD2
v_call: TRBV6-5
cdr3_aa: CASSPGTSGQETQYF
cdr3_nt: TGTGCCAGCAGTCCCGGGACTAGCGGACAGGAGACCCAGTACTTC

clone_size: once
j_call: TRBJ2-3
d_call: .
v_call: TRBV5-4
cdr3_aa: CASSLGREGLNTQYF
cdr3_nt: TGTGCCAGCAGCTTGGGCAGGGAAGGGCTAAATACGCAGTATTTT

clone_size: .
j_call: TRBJ2-1
d_call: TRBD2
v_call: TRBV4-1
cdr3_aa: CASSQDLSSGRDEQFF
cdr3_nt: TGCGCCAGCAGCCAAGATTTGAGTAGCGGGAGAGATGAGCAGTTCTTC

clone_size: .
j_call: TRBJ2-2
d_call: TRBD2
v_call: TRBV28
cdr3_aa: CASSLTTSGSPAGELFF
cdr3_nt: TGTGCCAGCAGTTTAACGACTAGCGGGAGTCCCGCCGGGGAGCTGTTTTTT

clone_size: .
j_call: TRBJ1-6
d_call: .
v_call: TRBV10-3
cdr3_aa: CAIHTGYGSPLHF
cdr3_nt: TGTGCCATCCATACAGGGTATGGTTCACCCCTCCACTTT

clone_size: .
j_call: TRBJ2-1
d_call: .
v_call: TRBV5-6
cdr3_aa: CASSPRGRGKSYNEQFF
cdr3_nt: TGTGCCAGCAGCCCACGGGGGCGGGGGAAGTCCTACAATGAGCAGTTCTTC

clone_size: .
j_call: TRBJ1-2
d_call: .
v_call: TRBV9
cdr3_aa: CASSVDRDVGGQSYTF
cdr3_nt: TGTGCCAGCAGCGTAGATCGGGATGTTGGGGGACAAAGCTACACCTTC

clone_size: .
j_call: TRBJ2-1
d_call: .
v_call: TRBV28
cdr3_aa: CASSWRLGEQFF
cdr3_nt: TGTGCCAGCAGTTGGAGGTTGGGGGAGCAGTTCTTC

clone_size: .
j_call: TRBJ2-7
d_call: TRBD2
v_call: TRBV28
cdr3_aa: CASSGLAGGTSYEQYF
cdr3_nt: TGTGCCAGCAGTGGACTAGCGGGGGGGACATCCTACGAGCAGTACTTC

clone_size: .
j_call: TRBJ1-2
d_call: .
v_call: TRBV5-5
cdr3_aa: CASSLPQGLNGYTF
cdr3_nt: TGTGCCAGCAGCTTGCCCCAGGGGTTGAATGGCTACACCTTC

clone_size: .
j_call: TRBJ2-1
d_call: TRBD2
v_call: TRBV25-1
cdr3_aa: CASSDGGRAYNEQFF
cdr3_nt: TGTGCCAGCAGTGACGGCGGGAGGGCCTACAATGAGCAGTTCTTC

clone_size: few
j_call: TRBJ2-1
d_call: .
v_call: TRBV19
cdr3_aa: CASSIAGTGEDNEQFF
cdr3_nt: TGTGCCAGTAGTATCGCGGGCACGGGCGAGGACAATGAGCAGTTCTTC

clone_size: .
j_call: TRBJ1-5
d_call: TRBD1
v_call: TRBV19
cdr3_aa: CATQVGQGAEPQHF
cdr3_nt: TGTGCCACCCAGGTGGGACAGGGTGCAGAGCCCCAGCATTTT

clone_size: .
j_call: TRBJ2-3
d_call: TRBD2
v_call: TRBV5-1
cdr3_aa: CASSSPSGRAPSTDTQYF
cdr3_nt: TGCGCCAGCAGCTCCCCTAGCGGGAGGGCCCCTAGCACAGATACGCAGTATTTT

clone_size: .
j_call: TRBJ1-2
d_call: .
v_call: TRBV29-1
cdr3_aa: CSVEDRRAGDYGYTF
cdr3_nt: TGCAGCGTTGAAGATCGGAGGGCGGGGGACTATGGCTACACCTTC

clone_size: once
j_call: TRBJ2-7
d_call: .
v_call: TRBV28
cdr3_aa: CASSQPGTTYEQYF
cdr3_nt: TGTGCCAGCTCTCAACCCGGGACAACCTACGAGCAGTACTTC

clone_size: .
j_call: TRBJ1-4
d_call: TRBD1
v_call: TRBV19
cdr3_aa: CASNPGQGMGEKLFF
cdr3_nt: TGTGCCAGTAATCCGGGACAGGGTATGGGAGAAAAACTGTTTTTT

clone_size: .
j_call: TRBJ2-3
d_call: TRBD2
v_call: TRBV10-3
cdr3_aa: CAIGPGLAGGLGDTQYF
cdr3_nt: TGTGCCATCGGGCCGGGACTAGCGGGGGGCCTGGGAGATACGCAGTATTTT